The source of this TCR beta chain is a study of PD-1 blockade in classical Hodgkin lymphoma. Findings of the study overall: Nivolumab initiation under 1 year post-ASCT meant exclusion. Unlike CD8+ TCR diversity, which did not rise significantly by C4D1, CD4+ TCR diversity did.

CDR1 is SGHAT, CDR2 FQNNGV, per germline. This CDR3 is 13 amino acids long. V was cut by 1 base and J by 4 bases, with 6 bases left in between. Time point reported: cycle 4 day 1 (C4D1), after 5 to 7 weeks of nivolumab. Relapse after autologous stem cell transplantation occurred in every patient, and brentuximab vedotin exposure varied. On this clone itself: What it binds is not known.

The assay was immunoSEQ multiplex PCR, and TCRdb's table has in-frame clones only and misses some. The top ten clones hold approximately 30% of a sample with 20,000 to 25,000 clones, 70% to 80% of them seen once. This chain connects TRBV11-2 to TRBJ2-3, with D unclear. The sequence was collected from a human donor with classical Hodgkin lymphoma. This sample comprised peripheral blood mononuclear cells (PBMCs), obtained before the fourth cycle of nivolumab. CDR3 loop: CASSLGWADTQYF. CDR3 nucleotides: TGTGCCAGCAGCTTAGGGTGGGCAGATACGCAGTATTTT.